This entry concerns a single T cell receptor (beta chain). Its target is unknown. This sample is drawn from a study of OX40 agonist ivuxolimab in advanced cancers. Study-level information: Cancers in dose escalation were hepatocellular, melanoma, renal cell and head and neck. From roughly 20 to 85 years was the age range, with a mean of 60 years, and roughly 83% were male. Findings and caveats of the study: Those patients achieving a partial response at 0.1-3.0 mg/kg showed among the lowest clonal expansion. What antigens the expanded peripheral T cells recognized was never established.

Measured with immunoSEQ multiplex PCR; TCRdb has only the in-frame clones, and not every one. The table lists 40,000 to 60,000 clones, around 84% of them singletons. Source: CD4+ or CD8+ T cells sorted from blood, taken in a trial of the OX40 agonist ivuxolimab. The sequence derives from an adult with an advanced solid tumor such as melanoma, head and neck, liver or kidney cancer.

DNA of the CDR3: TGCGCCAGCACGGAGGGAGGGCCTGTGACCCAGTACTTC. Residues: CASTEGGPVTQYF. V usage is TRBV10-2 and J usage is TRBJ2-5; 7 bases fit TRBD2. J gave up 7 bases and V 7 bases, and 9 bases lay outside the gene matches. Germline CDR1 reads WSHSY; CDR2 reads SAAADI. The CDR3 has 13 residues.